This T cell receptor beta chain was sequenced in a study of cytomegalovirus exposure and HLA in healthy donors. Study outcomes and limitations: Researchers reported that a few CMV-associated chains were confirmed in vitro as CMV antigen-specific. Rare sequences made up most TCRs, while some public TCRs were found in many donors. Associated with cytomegalovirus, according to the listing, were 150 to 200 TCR beta chains.

Turning to this clone: The antigen remains undetermined.

Assay: immunoSEQ multiplex PCR; the TCRdb copy retains only in-frame clones and omits some. The table has more than 95,000 clones, around 90% seen once. Specimen: PBMCs. The sequence was obtained from a woman in her late teens or twenties in good health and CMV-seronegative.

The CDR3 is CASRMTSSRGDGYEQYF. CDR3 coding DNA: TGTGCCAGCAGGATGACATCGTCCCGGGGGGATGGCTACGAGCAGTACTTC. This chain joins TRBV21-1 and TRBJ2-7; the table's D call, TRBD2, has no DNA check behind it. TRBV21-1 is a pseudogene segment. The CDR3 is 17 residues long.